This TCR beta chain came from a study of blood T cell repertoires in COVID-19. The overall study: The analysed material was cDNA or gDNA that came from T cells, B-cell-depleted T cells, or PBMCs.

Germline assignment: CDR1 SGHNT and CDR2 YENEEA. Trimming stripped 3 bases from V and 1 base from J, with 9 bases between. The CDR3 length is 14 residues. Original processing methods: The authors estimated nucleated cell counts from reference gene primer amplification. The table came from immunoSEQ multiplex PCR; TCRdb's copy has only in-frame clones and leaves some out. Clonal size and the V and J genes are those of that table, whereas D and trimming came from the DNA. The sample shows 150,000 to 200,000 clones, under 85% of them seen only once. The chain uses TRBV11-3 and TRBJ2-5; no reliable D call. The receptor comes from a woman in her 40s with acute or convalescent COVID-19. The specimen sequenced was peripheral blood. CDR3 DNA sequence: TGTGCCAGCAGCTTTGAGGAAGGCCAAGAGACCCAGTACTTC. This gives the protein CASSFEEGQETQYF. The variable domain in full, with the rest retrieved from reference TRBV11-3 and TRBJ2-5, is EAGVVQSPRYKIIEKKQPVAFWCNPISGHNTLYWYLQNLGQGPELLIRYENEEAVDDSQLPKDRFSAERLKGVDSTLKIQPAELGDSAVYLCASSFEEGQETQYFGPGTRLLVL.